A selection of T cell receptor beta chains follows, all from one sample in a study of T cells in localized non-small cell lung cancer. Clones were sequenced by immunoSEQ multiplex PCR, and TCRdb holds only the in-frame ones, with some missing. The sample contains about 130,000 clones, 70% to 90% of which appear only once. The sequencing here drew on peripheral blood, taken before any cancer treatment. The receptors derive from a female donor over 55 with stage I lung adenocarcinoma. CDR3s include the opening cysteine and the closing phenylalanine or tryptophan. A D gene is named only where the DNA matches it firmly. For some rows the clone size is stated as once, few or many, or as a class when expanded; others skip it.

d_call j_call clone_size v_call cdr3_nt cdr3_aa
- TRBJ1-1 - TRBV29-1 TGCAGCGTTTGGAGGGGGGCTGAAGCTTTCTTT CSVWRGAEAFF
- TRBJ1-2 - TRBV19 TGTGCCAGTAGTATAGGAGGGAACTATGGCTACACCTTC CASSIGGNYGYTF
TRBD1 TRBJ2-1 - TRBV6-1 TGTGCCAGCAGTGAGAGGGACAGGGACTACAATGAGCAGTTCTTC CASSERDRDYNEQFF
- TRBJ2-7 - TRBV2 TGTGCCAGCAGACGGACAGCCGACTCCTACGAGCAGTACTTC CASRRTADSYEQYF
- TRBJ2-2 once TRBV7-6 TGTGCCAGCAGCTTAAGGCCCACCGGGGAGCTGTTTTTT CASSLRPTGELFF
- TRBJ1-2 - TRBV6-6 TGTGCCAGCAGTTACTCGCGGGTTAACTATGGCTACACCTTC CASSYSRVNYGYTF
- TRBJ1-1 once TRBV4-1 TGCGCCAGCAGCCAATACAGGGAAACTGAAGCTTTCTTT CASSQYRETEAFF
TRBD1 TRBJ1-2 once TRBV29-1 TGCAGCGTTGAGGGGCAGGGGGCTTGGGGCTACACCTTC CSVEGQGAWGYTF
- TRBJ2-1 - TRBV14 TGTGCCAGCAGCCAAGTGTCCGGGAGTTTTCTTAATGAGCAGTTCTTC CASSQVSGSFLNEQFF
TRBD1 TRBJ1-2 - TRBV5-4 TGTGCCAGCAGCATAACAGGGGGCGCTCATGGCTACACCTTC CASSITGGAHGYTF
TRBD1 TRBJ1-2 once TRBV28 TGTGCCAGCATTCGTCAGGGGGGAAGGTCCTATGGCTACACCTTC CASIRQGGRSYGYTF
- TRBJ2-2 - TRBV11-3 TGTGCCAGCAGTCATGCCGGCGCCGGGGAGCTGTTTTTT CASSHAGAGELFF
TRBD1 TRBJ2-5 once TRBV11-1 TGTGCCAGCAGCTTAGTACAGGGGAAGGAGACCCAGTACTTC CASSLVQGKETQYF
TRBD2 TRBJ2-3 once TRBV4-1 TGCGCCAGCAGCCAAGGGTTTAGCGGGGTTGCAGATACGCAGTATTTT CASSQGFSGVADTQYF
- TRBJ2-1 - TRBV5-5 TGTGCCAGCAGCTTTTCGCTAGCTGATGAGCAGTTCTTC CASSFSLADEQFF
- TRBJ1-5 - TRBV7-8 TGTGCCAGCAGCAGTGATCAGCCCCAGCATTTT CASSSDQPQHF
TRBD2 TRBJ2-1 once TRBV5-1 TGCGCCAGCAGCTTGGTGGGGGGGTACAAGGTGTGGCAGTTCTTC CASSLVGGYKVWQFF
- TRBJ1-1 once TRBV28 TGTGCCAGCAGTTTACTGAAGAACACTGAAGCTTTCTTT CASSLLKNTEAFF
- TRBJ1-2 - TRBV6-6 TGTGCCAGCAGTTCCTTGGTTACGACTATCGGCTACACCTTC CASSSLVTTIGYTF
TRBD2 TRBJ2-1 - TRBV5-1 TGCGCCAGCAGCTTGGCCCTAGCGGGAGTCGGTGAGCAGTTCTTC CASSLALAGVGEQFF
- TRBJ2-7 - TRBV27 TGTGCCAGCAGTTTATCGGGATTGGGGTTCGAGCAGTACTTC CASSLSGLGFEQYF
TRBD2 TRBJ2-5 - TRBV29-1 TGCAGCGCCGGACTAGCGGGAGGGAGGTGGGAGACCCAGTACTTC CSAGLAGGRWETQYF
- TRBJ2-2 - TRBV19 TGTGCCAGTACCGTCCAGGGTAGCAGGGCCGGGGAGCTGTTTTTT CASTVQGSRAGELFF
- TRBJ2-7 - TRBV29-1 TGCAGCGTAGCCACAGGGTCCTTTACCTACGAGCAGTACTTC CSVATGSFTYEQYF
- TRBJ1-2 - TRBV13 TGTGCCAGCAGCTTAGTATCCGGAGATTATGGCTACACCTTC CASSLVSGDYGYTF
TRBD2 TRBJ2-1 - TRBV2 TGTGCCAGCACCGGGGGTGGACTAGCGGGGGCCAATGAGCAGTTCTTC CASTGGGLAGANEQFF
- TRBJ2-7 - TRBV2 TGTGCCAGCAGCCGGAACCCCGAGCAGTACTTC CASSRNPEQYF
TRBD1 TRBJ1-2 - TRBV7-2 TGTGCCAGCAGCTCGGGACAGATCGGGGGCTACACCTTC CASSSGQIGGYTF
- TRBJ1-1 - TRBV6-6 TGTGCCAGCAGTTACCGGACAGTCACTGAAGCTTTCTTT CASSYRTVTEAFF
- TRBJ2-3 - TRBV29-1 TGCAGCGTTGAGCGGCTACTCACCACAGATACGCAGTATTTT CSVERLLTTDTQYF
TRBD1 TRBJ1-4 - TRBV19 TGTGCCAGTAGTATGCGGCGACAGGGAGATGAAAAACTGTTTTTT CASSMRRQGDEKLFF